Listed here are 16 T cell receptor beta chains from one sample, sequenced in a study of shared clonotypes between healthy human individuals. TCRdb keeps only in-frame clones here, not all; method: immunoSEQ multiplex PCR. The sample contains approximately 1.5 million clones, just under 99% of which appear only once. Material for sequencing was naive CD4+ T cells sorted from blood. The subset: CD45RA+ positively selected. The receptors were gathered from a man aged 30 to 45 in good health.

J is TRBJ1-2 and V is TRBV2; D call uncertain. Germline CDR1 is SNHLY and CDR2 is FYNNEI. The V and J ends lost 6 bases and 5 bases respectively, with 10 bases between them. This CDR3 region has 12 residues. This CDR3 reads CASSADGYGYTF. The CDR3 DNA sequence: TGTGCCAGCAGCGCCGACGGGTATGGCTACACCTTC.

V gene TRBV19 combines with J gene TRBJ2-3; 9 bases are a match to TRBD1. The CDR3 contains 16 residues. Germline V gene lookup returns CDR1 LNHDA and CDR2 SQIVND (reference sequence). V lost 5 bases, J lost 2 bases, and 8 bases stayed unmatched. DNA of the CDR3: TGTGCCAGTAGTTCAAAGACAGGGGGGTTCACAGATACGCAGTATTTT. Translating gives CASSSKTGGFTDTQYF.

The gene calls are TRBV20-1 and TRBJ2-7; D ambiguous. CDR1 DFQATT and CDR2 SNEGSKA come from the germline V gene (reference sequence). The CDR3 runs 11 residues. V gave up 5 bases and J gave up 4 bases, with 9 bases separating them. This CDR3 reads CSAARKYEQYF. The CDR3 DNA is TGCAGTGCTGCGCGAAAATACGAGCAGTACTTC.

The chain links TRBV5-1 to TRBJ2-1, with 7 bases lining up with TRBD2. Trimming took 3 bases from V and 0 from J; bases not matched to a gene: 9. Germline V gives CDR1 SGHRS, CDR2 YFSETQ. The length of the CDR3 is 17 residues. The CDR3 spells CASSSFPSGDSYNEQFF. The CDR3, as DNA: TGCGCCAGCAGCTCTTTCCCCAGCGGGGACTCCTACAATGAGCAGTTCTTC. Complete variable domain (other parts from reference TRBV5-1 and TRBJ2-1): KAGVTQTPRYLIKTRGQQVTLSCSPISGHRSVSWYQQTPGQGLQFLFEYFSETQRNKGNFPGRFSGRQFSNSRSEMNVSTLELGDSALYLCASSSFPSGDSYNEQFFGPGTRLTVL.

The rearrangement links TRBV9 to TRBJ2-7; 9 positions match TRBD2. With V trimmed by 4 bases and J by 5 bases, 13 bases remained unmatched. The CDR3 extends over 16 amino acids. Germline V gene sequence: CDR1 SGDLS, CDR2 YYNGEE. CDR3 in amino acids: CASSHTGGGRADEQYF. The CDR3 nucleotides read TGTGCCAGCAGCCATACAGGTGGCGGGAGGGCCGACGAGCAGTACTTC.

J is TRBJ2-2 and V is TRBV25-1; tentative D call: TRBD2 (6 bases). Germline V gene lookup returns CDR1 MGHDK and CDR2 SYGVNS. V lost 1 base, J lost 3 bases, and 15 bases lay in between. The CDR3 is made up of 17 amino acids. As DNA, the CDR3 is TGTGCCAGCAGTGAATTCGGCGGGACCATCGACACCGGGGAGCTGTTTTTT. Protein product: CASSEFGGTIDTGELFF.

With respect to this clone: Other DNA variants within this sample encode the same CDR3. The chain has TRBV11-2 and TRBJ2-7; unclear D gene. This CDR3 is built from 14 residues. CDR1 is SGHAT, CDR2 FQNNGV, per germline. V lost 0 bases to trimming and J lost 0 bases, with 6 bases between them. The DNA of the CDR3 is TGTGCCAGCAGCTTAGATCGACGCTCCTACGAGCAGTACTTC. Amino acids: CASSLDRRSYEQYF.

The chain recombines TRBV5-6 with TRBJ2-5; 7 bases line up with TRBD1. Unmatched junction bases numbered 6, after V lost 1 base and J lost 3 bases. This CDR3 is 15 amino acids long. Germline V gene lookup returns CDR1 SGHDT and CDR2 YYEEEE. CDR3 sequence (DNA): TGTGCCAGCAGCTTGTTCCCCGACAGGGAAGAGACCCAGTACTTC. Protein: CASSLFPDREETQYF.

The chain joins TRBV28 to TRBJ1-5, with a possible D match to TRBD1 (6 bases). CDR1 is MDHEN and CDR2 is SYDVKM in the germline V gene. V was pared by 2 bases and J by 7 bases, with 18 bases between. CDR3 length: 16 residues. This CDR3 reads CASSLEGPLDRQPQHF. The CDR3 bases are TGTGCCAGCAGTTTAGAGGGCCCTCTAGACAGGCAGCCCCAGCATTTT.

This chain joins TRBV28 and TRBJ1-1; perhaps TRBD1 as D (5 bases). This CDR3 is built from 12 residues. Trimming stripped 5 bases from V and 6 bases from J, with 10 bases between. Germline assignment: CDR1 MDHEN and CDR2 SYDVKM. As DNA, the CDR3 is TGTGCCAGCAGTGTGGGGGACGCTGAAGCTTTCTTT. Protein: CASSVGDAEAFF. The variable domain in full, completed from reference TRBV28 and TRBJ1-1, reads DVKVTQSSRYLVKRTGEKVFLECVQDMDHENMFWYRQDPGLGLRLIYFSYDVKMKEKGDIPEGYSVSREKKERFSLILESASTNQTSMYLCASSVGDAEAFFGQGTRLTVV.

The chain links TRBV4-3 to TRBJ2-1; 9 nucleotides line up with TRBD2. CDR3 length: 17 amino acids. Germline CDR1 LGHNA, CDR2 YSLEER. Trimming cost V 2 bases and J 9 bases; bases outside gene matches: 14. The CDR3 spells CASSQQTGTSSHFEQFF. The CDR3 region has the DNA TGCGCCAGCAGCCAACAGACCGGGACTAGCTCCCATTTTGAGCAGTTCTTC.

The chain is built from TRBV9 and TRBJ1-1, with TRBD1 matching 8 bases. Germline V gives CDR1 SGDLS, CDR2 YYNGEE. This CDR3 contains 15 residues. The V and J ends lost 0 bases and 4 bases, in that order; junction bases with no gene match: 5. CDR3 bases: TGTGCCAGCAGCGTAGTGCCCACAGGGGGCACTGAAGCTTTCTTT. Its protein is CASSVVPTGGTEAFF.

In the case of this clone: Additional DNA sequences in this sample encode the identical CDR3. The chain recombines TRBV7-2 with TRBJ1-5; D gene unclear. Trimming removed 1 base at V and 5 bases at J, with 6 bases between. CDR3 length equals 13 residues. Germline CDR1 and CDR2: SGHTA and FQGNSA. The CDR3 region has the DNA TGTGCCAGCAGCTTAGGTGCGGATCAGCCCCAGCATTTT. Protein: CASSLGADQPQHF.

The chain couples TRBV9 to TRBJ2-2, with 14 bases that match TRBD2. Germline V gene lookup returns CDR1 SGDLS and CDR2 YYNGEE. This CDR3 spans 20 amino acids. The V gene end was trimmed by 4 bases and the J gene end by 3 bases; junction bases not matched to a gene: 14. CDR3 in amino acids: CASSLYDPVGLAGDTGELFF. For the CDR3, the DNA is TGTGCCAGCAGCTTATACGACCCCGTGGGACTAGCGGGAGACACCGGGGAGCTGTTTTTT.

The chain recombines TRBV27 with TRBJ2-1; TRBD2 agrees at 9 bases. Trimming cost V 9 bases and J 1 base; bases outside gene matches: 7. Germline lookup yields CDR1 MNHEY and CDR2 SMNVEV (reference sequence). The CDR3 has 15 amino acids. CDR3 nucleotides: TGTGCCAGGCGGGGGGGCACGAGATCCTACAATGAGCAGTTCTTC. Protein: CARRGGTRSYNEQFF.

The rearrangement uses TRBV6-5 and TRBJ2-4; 8 nucleotides align to TRBD1. This CDR3 has 14 residues. The junction had 6 bases not matched to a gene; V was cut back by 4 bases and J by 7 bases. Germline V lookup: CDR1 MNHEY, CDR2 SVGAGI. The CDR3 is CASSSTGASNIQYF. CDR3 in DNA: TGTGCCAGCAGTTCGACAGGGGCCAGTAACATTCAGTACTTC.